A single sample gave rise to the 5 T cell receptor beta chains below, sequenced in a study of blood T cell repertoires in COVID-19. TCRdb's table, derived via immunoSEQ multiplex PCR, lists solely in-frame clones and lacks some. This sample carries roughly 230,000 clones, about 86% of them seen once, and the ten largest clones take 3.4%. Material: PBMCs or T cells enriched from blood (not recorded which). These receptor sequences come from a man aged 50-60 years who had recovered from COVID-19.

This chain uses TRBV3-1 (or the pseudogene TRBV3-2) with TRBJ2-2, with 9 bases lining up with TRBD2. This CDR3 comprises 19 residues. The germline V gene has CDR1 LGHDT and CDR2 YNNKEL (reference sequence). J was trimmed by 0 bases and V by 4 bases; bases with no gene match: 12. CDR3 DNA sequence: TGTGCCAGCAGCCCAACTACCCTTAGCGGGGGAGCGAACACCGGGGAGCTGTTTTTT. Translating it yields CASSPTTLSGGANTGELFF.

The chain carries TRBV5-6 and TRBJ2-7; 10 bases match TRBD1. J gave up 12 bases and V 4 bases, and 13 bases lay outside the gene matches. The CDR3 covers 14 residues. Germline V gene lookup returns CDR1 SGHDT and CDR2 YYEEEE. The CDR3 here is CASSADRGISLPYF. DNA for the CDR3: TGTGCCAGCAGCGCGGACAGGGGGATCTCCCTCCCGTACTTC.

The rearrangement links TRBV19 to TRBJ1-5; D possibly corresponds to TRBD1 (5 bases). Germline CDR1 reads LNHDA; CDR2 reads SQIVND (reference sequence). V lost 0 bases and J lost 2, with 14 bases in between. This CDR3 region has 17 residues. CDR3 in amino acids: CASSIDLSGFRNQPQHF. The CDR3 DNA reads as TGTGCCAGTAGTATAGATTTATCAGGGTTTCGCAATCAGCCCCAGCATTTT.

This clone turned up a few times. This sequence joins TRBV11-3 and TRBJ2-7; D might be TRBD2 (5 bases). The V gene's germline CDR1 is SGHNT and CDR2 YENEEA. The CDR3 is made up of 15 amino acids. V was cut by 5 bases and J by 5 bases, with 19 bases left in between. The CDR3 DNA is TGTGCCAGCAGCCTCGGACTTTCGAGAGTTAACGAGCAGTACTTC. Residues: CASSLGLSRVNEQYF.

The rearrangement joins TRBV7-3 to TRBJ1-1; tentative D call: TRBD1 (6 bases). Germline CDR1 is SGHTA and CDR2 is FQGTGA. This CDR3 comprises 14 residues. V lost 5 bases to trimming and J lost 1 base, with 11 bases between them. CDR3 sequence: CASSQQGPNTEAFF. The CDR3 coding sequence is TGTGCCAGCAGCCAACAGGGACCGAACACTGAAGCTTTCTTT.